These 8 T cell receptor beta chains were all obtained from the same sample, sequenced in a study of T cell repertoires in cytomegalovirus infection. These receptors have no identified antigens. TCRdb redid the calling of the reads with MiXCR, one entry per CDR3 protein. The sample contains about 770,000 distinct CDR3 sequences, 25% to 35% of which appear only once. Specimen: cultured CD8+ T cells from PBMCs, collected from culture after CMV antigen stimulation. Receptors were obtained from a human donor in good health (CMV status not recorded). Some clones in this sample may be carry-over from other donors' samples.

Written as DNA, the CDR3 is TGTGCCAGCAGCTTAGAATATGGGGGGGCAGAGACCCAGTACTTC. Residues: CASSLEYGGAETQYF. V usage is TRBV7-2 and J usage is TRBJ2-5; D might be TRBD2 (7 bases). This CDR3 has 15 residues. Germline CDR1 reads SGHTA; CDR2 reads FQGNSA. V gave up 1 base and J gave up 4 bases, with 13 bases separating them.

A few counts support this clonotype. A read error may explain this, as a much larger clone is one base away. This rearrangement joins TRBV6-2 or TRBV6-3 to TRBJ1-1, with 8 bases lining up with TRBD1. After removal of 4 bases from V and 4 bases from J, the junction contained 2 bases not matched to a gene. Germline-derived CDR1 and CDR2 are MNHEY and SVGEGT. This CDR3 contains 13 residues. In DNA, the CDR3 is TGTGCCAGCAGTTGGACAGGGAGCACTGAAGCTTTCTTT. This sequence encodes CASSWTGSTEAFF.

This sequence joins TRBV6-6 and TRBJ2-1; TRBD2 matches at 12 bases. This CDR3 has 19 amino acids. After removal of 7 bases from V and 2 bases from J, the junction contained 15 bases not matched to a gene. CDR1 and CDR2 (germline): MNHNY, SVGAGI (reference sequence). The CDR3 sequence is CASKDTTSGGWGAYNEQFF. The CDR3 nucleotides are TGTGCCAGCAAGGACACGACTAGCGGGGGCTGGGGCGCCTACAATGAGCAGTTCTTC.

This clonotype was observed a handful of times. The chain employs TRBV4-3 and TRBJ1-5, with D tentatively TRBD1 (5 bases). V lost 0 bases and J lost 0, with 12 bases in between. The CDR3 totals 17 residues. Germline CDR1 is LGHNA and CDR2 is YSLEER. The CDR3 region is CASSQERPGNSNQPQHF. The CDR3 DNA sequence: TGCGCCAGCAGCCAAGAGAGGCCAGGGAATAGCAATCAGCCCCAGCATTTT.

This clonotype was seen more than once but under ten times. V and J are TRBV12-5 and TRBJ1-2; D might be TRBD1 (5 bases). The CDR3 covers 16 residues. Trimming removed 5 bases at V and 5 bases at J, with 21 bases between. Germline lookup yields CDR1 LGHNT and CDR2 FRNRAP. The DNA for the CDR3 is TGTGCTAGTGGTCCCCCGGCCGGAAAACAGGAGTATGGCTACACCTTC. This translates into CASGPPAGKQEYGYTF.

This clonotype was found a few times. The rearrangement links TRBV5-4 to TRBJ2-3; 8 nucleotides line up with TRBD2. The germline V gene has CDR1 SGHNT and CDR2 YYREEE (reference sequence). The V gene end was trimmed by 0 bases and the J gene end by 2 bases; junction bases not matched to a gene: 8. The CDR3 covers 17 residues. The CDR3 DNA reads as TGTGCCAGCAGCTTGGCCAGCGGGGGACTTTACACAGATACGCAGTATTTT. Amino acids: CASSLASGGLYTDTQYF.

This clonotype was detected only a few times. The V and J genes are TRBV18 and TRBJ2-7; 9 bases are shared with TRBD1. The germline V gene encodes CDR1 KGHSH and CDR2 LQKENI. V trimming: 4 bases; J trimming: 5 bases; junction bases outside the gene matches: 6. This CDR3 has 14 amino acids. DNA of the CDR3: TGTGCCAGCTCACTAGGGACAGGGTTCAACGAGCAGTACGTC. This sequence encodes CASSLGTGFNEQYV.

This rearrangement joins TRBV6-2 or TRBV6-3 to TRBJ1-5, with 7 nucleotides matching TRBD1. The CDR3 extends over 14 amino acids. Germline V CDR1 and CDR2: MNHEY, SVGEGT. The V segment lost 6 bases and the J segment 6 bases; nucleotides outside the gene matches: 8. The CDR3 protein is CASSQTGWTQPQHF. CDR3 bases: TGTGCCAGCAGCCAGACAGGGTGGACTCAGCCCCAGCATTTT.